This T cell receptor (beta chain) was recorded in a study of CD8 T cells in ankylosing spondylitis (TCRdb year 2017). Turning to the overall study: The study profiled T cell receptor beta repertoires in healthy donors and ankylosing spondylitis patients to find disease-linked TCR variants. Peripheral blood was sampled, and synovial fluid was also collected from ankylosing spondylitis patients. The whole study cohort included some 100 healthy donors and 20 to 30 ankylosing spondylitis patients.

This clonotype was found once. Its specific antigen is unknown. Base qualities were left out, and no much larger clone turns up one base away. One read alone is a weak basis. TCRdb shows the sequencer as Illumina HiSeq 2500. Quantitative 5'-RACE with molecular barcodes was the method used to prepare the TCR beta libraries. The original pipeline was this. A new computational method based on a probabilistic model of VDJ rearrangement was used to identify disease-linked TCR variants. The public reads were quality trimmed at Q25 with fastp and then assembled into clones with MiXCR by TCRdb, keeping productive beta chains. Each CDR3 protein appears once, grouped with its most common genes and DNA. TCRdb's processing, not the study's, gives the V and J calls here. In this sample the table shows a few hundred thousand distinct CDR3 sequences, about 22% of which occur a single time. The top ten clones comprise about a sixth of the sample.

General conclusions and limits of the study: Significant enrichment of the disease-linked clones was reported in matched synovial fluid samples from ankylosing spondylitis patients. Some motif variants were previously reported in synovial fluid and blood of reactive arthritis patients, suggesting common disease-initiation mechanisms. A TCR beta motif made up of eight or nine highly homologous amino acid variants appeared to be characteristic of blood from ankylosing spondylitis patients. In peripheral blood, the disease-linked clones were found at relatively low frequencies and had a CD8+ phenotype.

Taken from cysteine to phenylalanine, the CDR3 has 15 residues. Only CDR3 DNA is held: 45 bases, read in frame from base 1. The germline V gene yields MGHRA for CDR1 and YSYEKL for CDR2. V loses 1 base, J loses 13 bases, and the germline ends lie 20 bases apart. This TCR was recovered from a male donor with ankylosing spondylitis. This chain is built from TRBV4-1 and TRBJ2-1; no D gene can be assigned with confidence. The source material was blood, either unsorted or a sorted T cell fraction (not recorded which). The CDR3 corresponds to CASSQVNPAPLQQFF. The sequenced DNA: TGCGCCAGCAGCCAAGTCAATCCGGCACCCCTTCAACAGTTCTTC.